Detailed here is one T cell receptor beta chain. What it binds is not known. This entry comes from a study of T cell responses to AZD1222 COVID-19 vaccine. As for the study in general: Pooled in the analysis were second doses at about 4 or about 12 weeks.

Germline values: CDR1 SGHNT, CDR2 YYREEE (reference sequence). The CDR3 is 14 amino acids. Trimming shortened V by 0 bases and J by 1 base, and 7 bases separated the two germline ends. The method was immunoSEQ multiplex PCR; TCRdb's version includes in-frame clones alone and lacks a portion of them. Of around 150,000 clones in the sample, over 90% are singletons; the top ten hold around 2.3%. General study results and limits: White British donors predominated, females outnumbered males, and clonal diversity was possibly underestimated. Seropositivity was recorded at baseline in only 6 or 7 AZD1222 recipients. A reported finding is that nearly half of spike-specific TCRs target unmutated variant regions.

The receptor was derived from an adult in good health. J is TRBJ1-1 and V is TRBV5-4, with no clear D. The sample was peripheral blood, taken on day 0 of AZD1222 vaccination. Here the CDR3 reads CASSLGEKNTEAFF. The CDR3 DNA follows: TGTGCCAGCAGCTTGGGGGAAAAGAACACTGAAGCTTTCTTT.